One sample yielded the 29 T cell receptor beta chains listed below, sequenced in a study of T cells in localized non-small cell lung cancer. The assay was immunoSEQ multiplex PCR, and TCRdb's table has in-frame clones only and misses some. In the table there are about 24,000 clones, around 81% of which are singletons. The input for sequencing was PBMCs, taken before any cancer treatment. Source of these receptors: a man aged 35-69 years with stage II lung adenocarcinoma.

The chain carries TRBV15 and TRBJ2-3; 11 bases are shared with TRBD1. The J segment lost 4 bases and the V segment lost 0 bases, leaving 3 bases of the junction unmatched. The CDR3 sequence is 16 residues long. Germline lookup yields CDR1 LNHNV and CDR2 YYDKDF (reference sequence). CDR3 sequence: CATSREGQGVADTQYF. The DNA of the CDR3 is TGTGCCACCAGCAGAGAGGGACAGGGGGTAGCAGATACGCAGTATTTT.

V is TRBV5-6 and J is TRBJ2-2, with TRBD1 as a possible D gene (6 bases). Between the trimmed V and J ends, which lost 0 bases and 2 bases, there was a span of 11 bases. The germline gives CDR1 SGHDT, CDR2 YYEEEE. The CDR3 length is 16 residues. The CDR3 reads CASSLVGQSNTGELFF. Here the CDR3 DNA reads TGTGCCAGCAGCTTGGTAGGACAGAGTAACACCGGGGAGCTGTTTTTT.

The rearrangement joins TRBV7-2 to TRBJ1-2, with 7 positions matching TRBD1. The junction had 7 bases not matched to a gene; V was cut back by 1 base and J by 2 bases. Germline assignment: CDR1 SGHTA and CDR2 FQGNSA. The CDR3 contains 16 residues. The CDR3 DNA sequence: TGTGCCAGCAGCTTAGTGGCGGACAGGCGGAACTATGGCTACACCTTC. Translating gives CASSLVADRRNYGYTF.

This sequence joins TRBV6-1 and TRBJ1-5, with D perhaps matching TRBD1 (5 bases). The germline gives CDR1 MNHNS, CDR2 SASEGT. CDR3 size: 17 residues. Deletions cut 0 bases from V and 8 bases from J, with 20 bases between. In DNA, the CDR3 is TGTGCCAGCAGTGAAGCTGTCCGACGGGACCCCGGGAAGCCCCAGCATTTT. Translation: CASSEAVRRDPGKPQHF.

CDR3: CASSEGQTSRHF. The CDR3 bases are TGTGCCAGCAGTGAGGGGCAGACCTCCCGGCATTTT. The V call is TRBV2, the J call TRBJ1-5, with a possible D match to TRBD1 (5 bases). V lost 3 bases and J 15 bases, leaving 15 bases between the germline ends. The CDR3 totals 12 residues. Germline V gene lookup returns CDR1 SNHLY and CDR2 FYNNEI.

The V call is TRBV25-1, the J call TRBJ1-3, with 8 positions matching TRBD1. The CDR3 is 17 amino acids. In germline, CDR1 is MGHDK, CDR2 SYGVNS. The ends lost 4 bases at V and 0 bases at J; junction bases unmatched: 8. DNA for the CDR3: TGTGCCAGCAGTGGCGCCGGGACAGGCTACTCTGGAAACACCATATATTTT. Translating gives CASSGAGTGYSGNTIYF.

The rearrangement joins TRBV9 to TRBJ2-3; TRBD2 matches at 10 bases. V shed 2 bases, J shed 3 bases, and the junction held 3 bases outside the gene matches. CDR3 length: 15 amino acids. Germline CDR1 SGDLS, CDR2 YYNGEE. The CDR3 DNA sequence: TGTGCCAGCAGCGTTACTAGCGGGGCGACAGATACGCAGTATTTT. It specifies CASSVTSGATDTQYF. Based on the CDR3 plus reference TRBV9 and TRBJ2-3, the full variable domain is DSGVTQTPKHLITATGQRVTLRCSPRSGDLSVYWYQQSLDQGLQFLIQYYNGEERAKGNILERFSAQQFPDLHSELNLSSLELGDSALYFCASSVTSGATDTQYFGPGTRLTVL.

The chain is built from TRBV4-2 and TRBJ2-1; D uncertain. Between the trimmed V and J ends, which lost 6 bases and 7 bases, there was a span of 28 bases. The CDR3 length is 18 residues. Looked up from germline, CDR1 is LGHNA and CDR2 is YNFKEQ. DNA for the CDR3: TGTGCCAGCAGTCAACGGCCGGATTCGGCTTTTTCAGCGAATGAGCAGTTCTTC. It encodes CASSQRPDSAFSANEQFF.

CDR3: CAISESTGYQPQHF. Written as DNA, the CDR3 is TGTGCCATCAGTGAGTCGACGGGTTATCAGCCCCAGCATTTT. The chain recombines TRBV10-3 with TRBJ1-5; D not resolved. Between the trimmed V and J ends, which lost 0 bases and 5 bases, there was a span of 8 bases. From germline, CDR1 is ENHRY and CDR2 SYGVKD. The CDR3 sequence is 14 residues long.

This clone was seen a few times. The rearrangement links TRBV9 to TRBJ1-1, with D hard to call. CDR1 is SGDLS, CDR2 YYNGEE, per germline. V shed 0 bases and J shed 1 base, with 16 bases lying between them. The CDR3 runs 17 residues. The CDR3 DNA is TGTGCCAGCAGCGTAGCGTTGGCAGGATACGGGAACACTGAAGCTTTCTTT. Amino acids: CASSVALAGYGNTEAFF.

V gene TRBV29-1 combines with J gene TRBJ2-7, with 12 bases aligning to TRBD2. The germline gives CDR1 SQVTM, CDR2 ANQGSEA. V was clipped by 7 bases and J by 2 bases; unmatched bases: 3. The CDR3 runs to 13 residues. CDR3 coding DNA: TGCAGCGCAACTAGCGGGAGGACCTACGAGCAGTACTTC. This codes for CSATSGRTYEQYF.

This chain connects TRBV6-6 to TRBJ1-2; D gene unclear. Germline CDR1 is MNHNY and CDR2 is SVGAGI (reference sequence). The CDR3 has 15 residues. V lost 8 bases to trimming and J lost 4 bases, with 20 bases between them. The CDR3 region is CASLLLNQATYGYTF. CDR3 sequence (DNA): TGTGCCAGCCTTCTCCTTAACCAGGCGACCTATGGCTACACCTTC.

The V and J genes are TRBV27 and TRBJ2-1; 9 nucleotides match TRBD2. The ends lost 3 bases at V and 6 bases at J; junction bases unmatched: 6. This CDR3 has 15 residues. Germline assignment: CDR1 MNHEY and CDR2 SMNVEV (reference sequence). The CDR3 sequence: CASSLRTSVGNEQFF. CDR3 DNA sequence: TGTGCCAGCAGTTTGAGGACTAGCGTAGGCAATGAGCAGTTCTTC.

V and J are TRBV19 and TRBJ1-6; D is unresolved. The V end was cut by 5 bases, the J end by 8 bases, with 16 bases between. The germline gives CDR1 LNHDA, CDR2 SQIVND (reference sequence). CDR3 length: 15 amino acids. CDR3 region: CASSSSAFPHSPLHF. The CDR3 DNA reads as TGTGCCAGTAGTTCATCGGCCTTTCCCCATTCACCCCTCCACTTT.

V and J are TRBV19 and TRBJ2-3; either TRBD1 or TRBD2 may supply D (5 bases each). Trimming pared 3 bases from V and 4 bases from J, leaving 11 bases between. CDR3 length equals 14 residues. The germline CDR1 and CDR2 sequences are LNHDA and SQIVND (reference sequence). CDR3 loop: CASSISGDADTQYF. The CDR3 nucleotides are TGTGCCAGTAGTATTTCCGGGGACGCAGATACGCAGTATTTT.

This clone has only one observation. In DNA form, the CDR3 reads TGTGCCAGCAGCTTAAGGGCAGGGACCGACACTGAAGCTTTCTTT. Amino acids: CASSLRAGTDTEAFF. The chain is built from TRBV7-3 and TRBJ1-1, with a weak D call TRBD1 (5 bases). Germline loops: CDR1 SGHTA, CDR2 FQGTGA. The ends were cut back, 1 base at V and 3 bases at J, with 12 bases in the middle. CDR3 size: 15 residues.

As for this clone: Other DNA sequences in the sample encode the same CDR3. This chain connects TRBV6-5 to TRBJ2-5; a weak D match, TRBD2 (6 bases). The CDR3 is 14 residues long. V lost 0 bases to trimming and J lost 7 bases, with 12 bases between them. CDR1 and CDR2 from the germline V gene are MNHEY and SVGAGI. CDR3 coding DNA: TGTGCCAGCAGTTACTCGCGGGGTAAGGGGACCCAGTACTTC. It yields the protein CASSYSRGKGTQYF.

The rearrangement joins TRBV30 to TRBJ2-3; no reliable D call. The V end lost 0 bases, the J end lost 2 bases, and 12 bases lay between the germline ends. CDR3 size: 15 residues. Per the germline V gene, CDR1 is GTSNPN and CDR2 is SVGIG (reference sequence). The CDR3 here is CAWSVQLVFTDTQYF. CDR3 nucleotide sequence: TGTGCCTGGAGTGTACAACTGGTTTTCACAGATACGCAGTATTTT. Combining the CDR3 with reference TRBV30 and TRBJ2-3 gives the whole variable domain SQTIHQWPATLVQPVGSPLSLECTVEGTSNPNLYWYRQAAGRGLQLLFYSVGIGQISSEVPQNLSASRPQDRQFILSSKKLLLSDSGFYLCAWSVQLVFTDTQYFGPGTRLTVL.

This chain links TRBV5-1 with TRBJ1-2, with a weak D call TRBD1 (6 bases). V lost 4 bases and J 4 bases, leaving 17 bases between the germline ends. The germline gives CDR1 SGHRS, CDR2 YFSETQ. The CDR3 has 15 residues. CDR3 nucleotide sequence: TGCGCCAGCAGCCCAGGAGGGGGAGGGGCCTATGGCTACACCTTC. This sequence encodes CASSPGGGGAYGYTF.

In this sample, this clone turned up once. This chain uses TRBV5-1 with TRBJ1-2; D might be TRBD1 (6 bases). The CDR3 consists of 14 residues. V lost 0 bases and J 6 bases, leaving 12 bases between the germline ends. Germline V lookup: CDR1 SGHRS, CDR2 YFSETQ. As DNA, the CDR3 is TGCGCCAGCAGCTTGGTAGCCAGGGGTGATGGCTACACCTTC. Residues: CASSLVARGDGYTF. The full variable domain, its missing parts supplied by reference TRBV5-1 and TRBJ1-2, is KAGVTQTPRYLIKTRGQQVTLSCSPISGHRSVSWYQQTPGQGLQFLFEYFSETQRNKGNFPGRFSGRQFSNSRSEMNVSTLELGDSALYLCASSLVARGDGYTFGSGTRLTVV.

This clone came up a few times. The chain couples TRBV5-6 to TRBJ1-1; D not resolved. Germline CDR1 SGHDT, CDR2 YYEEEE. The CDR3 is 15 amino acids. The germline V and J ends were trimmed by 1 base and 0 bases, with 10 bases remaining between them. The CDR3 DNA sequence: TGTGCCAGCAGCTTGCGCAGGTACATGAACACTGAAGCTTTCTTT. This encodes CASSLRRYMNTEAFF.

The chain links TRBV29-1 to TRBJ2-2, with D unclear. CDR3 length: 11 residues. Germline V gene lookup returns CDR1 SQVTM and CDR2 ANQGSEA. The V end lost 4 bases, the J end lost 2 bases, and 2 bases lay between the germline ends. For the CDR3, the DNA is TGCAGCGTTGTCAACACCGGGGAGCTGTTTTTT. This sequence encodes CSVVNTGELFF.

CDR3 protein: CASSQGIGTSDNNEQFF. The CDR3 nucleotides are TGCGCCAGCAGCCAAGGCATCGGGACTAGCGATAACAATGAGCAGTTCTTC. The chain employs TRBV4-1 and TRBJ2-1; 10 bases line up with TRBD2. CDR3 length: 17 amino acids. The J segment lost 5 bases and the V segment lost 1 base, leaving 8 bases of the junction unmatched. Germline CDR1 reads MGHRA; CDR2 reads YSYEKL.

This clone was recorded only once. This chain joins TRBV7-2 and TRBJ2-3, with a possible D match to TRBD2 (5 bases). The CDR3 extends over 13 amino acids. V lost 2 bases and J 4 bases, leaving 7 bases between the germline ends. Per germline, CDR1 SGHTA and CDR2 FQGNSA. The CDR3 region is CASSLTGADTQYF. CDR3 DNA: TGTGCCAGCAGCTTAACCGGGGCAGATACGCAGTATTTT.

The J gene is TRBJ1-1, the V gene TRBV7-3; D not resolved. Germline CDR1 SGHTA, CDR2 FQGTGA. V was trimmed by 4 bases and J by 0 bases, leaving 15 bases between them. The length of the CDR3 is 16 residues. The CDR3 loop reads CASSSMGGYMNTEAFF. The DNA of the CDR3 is TGTGCCAGCAGCTCGATGGGCGGCTATATGAACACTGAAGCTTTCTTT.

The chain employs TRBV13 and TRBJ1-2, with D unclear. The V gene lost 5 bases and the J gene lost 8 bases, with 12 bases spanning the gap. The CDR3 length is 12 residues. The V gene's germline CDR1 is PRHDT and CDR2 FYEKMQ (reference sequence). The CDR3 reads CASSQDGEGYTF. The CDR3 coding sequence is TGTGCCAGCAGCCAAGACGGAGAGGGCTACACCTTC.

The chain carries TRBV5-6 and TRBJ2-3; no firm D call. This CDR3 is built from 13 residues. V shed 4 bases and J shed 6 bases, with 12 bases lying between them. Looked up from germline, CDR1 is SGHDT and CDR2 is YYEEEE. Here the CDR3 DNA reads TGTGCCAGCAGCCTAACCTGGACGGATACGCAGTATTTT. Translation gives CASSLTWTDTQYF.

The CDR3 DNA is TGTGCCAGCAAGCCGGGCTCCGACCCCTATGGCTACACCTTC. Its translation is CASKPGSDPYGYTF. The chain carries TRBV6-6 and TRBJ1-2, with no clear D. Trimming cost V 7 bases and J 4 bases, with 16 bases left between them. The CDR3 totals 14 residues. Germline V lookup: CDR1 MNHNY, CDR2 SVGAGI (reference sequence).

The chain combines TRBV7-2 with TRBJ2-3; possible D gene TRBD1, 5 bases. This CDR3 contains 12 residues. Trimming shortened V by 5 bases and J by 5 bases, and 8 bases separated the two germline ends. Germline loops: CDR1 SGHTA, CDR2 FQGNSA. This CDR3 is CASSLGVDTQYF. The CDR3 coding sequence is TGTGCCAGCAGCCTAGGGGTAGATACGCAGTATTTT. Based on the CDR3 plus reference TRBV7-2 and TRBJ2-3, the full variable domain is GAGVSQSPSNKVTEKGKDVELRCDPISGHTALYWYRQSLGQGLEFLIYFQGNSAPDKSGLPSDRFSAERTGGSVSTLTIQRTQQEDSAVYLCASSLGVDTQYFGPGTRLTVL.